This entry concerns a single T cell receptor beta chain. Unique molecular identifiers featured in how the TCRbeta library was prepared. TCRdb called the PCR reads again in MiXCR, with one record for every CDR3 protein. The sample shows about 250,000 distinct CDR3 sequences, 20% to 30% of them seen only once. The source of the sample is a study of T-cell reconstitution after alpha-beta-depleted transplantation in children. V lost 3 bases, J lost 2 bases, and 14 bases lay in between. Per the germline V gene, CDR1 is DFQATT and CDR2 is SNEGSKA (reference sequence). This CDR3 has 14 residues. The receptor comes from a female patient between 2 and 15 years old who had a stem cell transplant for congenital amegakaryocytic thrombocytopenia, so the T cells may come from the graft donor. This chain connects TRBV20-1 to TRBJ2-7; D is uncertain. The sample consisted of PBMCs, mostly from graft donor cells, taken 360 days after TCRalphabeta/CD19-depleted stem cell transplant. DNA for the CDR3: TGCAGTGCTAGTTTAATGCTACCCACCTACGAGCAGTACTTC. It translates to CSASLMLPTYEQYF.